The 9 T cell receptor beta chains in this list originate from one sample, sequenced in a study of OX40 agonist ivuxolimab in advanced cancers. Libraries were prepared by immunoSEQ multiplex PCR; TCRdb keeps only in-frame clonotypes and omits some of them. The sample lists 100,000 to 150,000 clones, under 95% occurring once. The input for sequencing was CD4+ or CD8+ T cells sorted from blood, taken in a trial of the OX40 agonist ivuxolimab. The receptors shown here come from an adult with an advanced solid tumor such as melanoma, head and neck, liver or kidney cancer.

The chain employs TRBV28 and TRBJ1-1; 8 bases are a match to TRBD1. This CDR3 has 15 amino acids. From germline, CDR1 is MDHEN and CDR2 SYDVKM. J gave up 5 bases and V 5 bases, and 10 bases lay outside the gene matches. CDR3 protein: CASSLRGLGITEAFF. CDR3 sequence (DNA): TGTGCCAGCAGTCTCAGGGGGCTCGGAATTACTGAAGCTTTCTTT.

This rearrangement joins TRBV18 to TRBJ2-7, with a weak D call TRBD1 (5 bases). V was shortened by 7 bases and J by 1 base, with 17 bases between the two germline ends. From germline, CDR1 is KGHSH and CDR2 LQKENI. CDR3 length equals 15 residues. CDR3 in amino acids: CASYPNRAGSYEQYF. The CDR3, as DNA: TGTGCCAGCTACCCCAATAGAGCAGGGTCCTACGAGCAGTACTTC. Using reference TRBV18 and TRBJ2-7 for the parts outside the CDR3, the full variable domain is NAGVMQNPRHLVRRRGQEARLRCSPMKGHSHVYWYRQLPEEGLKFMVYLQKENIIDESGMPKERFSAEFPKEGPSILRIQQVVRGDSAAYFCASYPNRAGSYEQYFGPGTRLTVT.

Points on this clone: This specimen includes other DNA sequences encoding the same CDR3. V and J are TRBV9 and TRBJ2-2; 8 bases are shared with TRBD1. The V and J ends lost 0 bases and 4 bases, in that order; junction bases with no gene match: 2. Germline loops: CDR1 SGDLS, CDR2 YYNGEE. The CDR3 is made up of 15 amino acids. The CDR3, as DNA: TGTGCCAGCAGCGTAGGACAGGGGAGCACCGGGGAGCTGTTTTTT. Translation gives CASSVGQGSTGELFF.

This clone was picked up a small number of times. The genes are TRBV28 and TRBJ2-3, with TRBD2 as a possible D gene (6 bases). Germline lookup yields CDR1 MDHEN and CDR2 SYDVKM. There are 12 residues in the CDR3. The germline V and J ends were trimmed by 7 bases and 3 bases, with 8 bases remaining between them. CDR3 in DNA: TGTGCCAGCAAGGAGGGAACAGATACGCAGTATTTT. Amino acids: CASKEGTDTQYF.

This clone is a singleton in its sample. The genes are TRBV30 and TRBJ1-4; a weak D match, TRBD1 (5 bases). The CDR3 is 14 amino acids. Germline CDR1 GTSNPN, CDR2 SVGIG (reference sequence). Deletions cut 1 base from V and 7 bases from J, with 13 bases between. CDR3 sequence (DNA): TGTGCCTGGAGTGCGACTCGGGGGGTTGAAAAACTGTTTTTT. This encodes CAWSATRGVEKLFF. Full variable domain (remainder filled in from reference TRBV30 and TRBJ1-4): SQTIHQWPATLVQPVGSPLSLECTVEGTSNPNLYWYRQAAGRGLQLLFYSVGIGQISSEVPQNLSASRPQDRQFILSSKKLLLSDSGFYLCAWSATRGVEKLFFGSGTQLSVL.

The CDR3 DNA reads TGTGCCAGCAGTTTGATGGGCGGCAGCACAGATACGCAGTATTTT. Residues: CASSLMGGSTDTQYF. V usage is TRBV28 and J usage is TRBJ2-3; D is undetermined. The CDR3 totals 15 residues. Trimming removed 3 bases at V and 0 bases at J, with 10 bases between. CDR1 and CDR2 from the germline V gene are MDHEN and SYDVKM.

V gene TRBV7-3 combines with J gene TRBJ2-1, with 11 bases aligning to TRBD1. The length of the CDR3 is 15 residues. The germline V gene encodes CDR1 SGHTA and CDR2 FQGTGA. V lost 2 bases, J lost 9 bases, and 6 bases stayed unmatched. The CDR3 sequence is CASSLQGTGGSEQFF. CDR3 coding DNA: TGTGCCAGCAGCTTACAGGGGACAGGGGGTAGTGAGCAGTTCTTC.

This sequence joins TRBV28 and TRBJ2-5, with D unclear. This CDR3 is 15 amino acids long. The ends were cut back, 4 bases at V and 2 bases at J, with 14 bases in the middle. Per the germline V gene, CDR1 is MDHEN and CDR2 is SYDVKM. The CDR3 DNA reads TGTGCCAGCAGTTCGTTGGACGGAAGTCAAGAGACCCAGTACTTC. Protein product: CASSSLDGSQETQYF.

The J gene is TRBJ2-5, the V gene TRBV5-4; 13 positions match TRBD2. The CDR3 extends over 16 amino acids. From germline, CDR1 is SGHNT and CDR2 YYREEE (reference sequence). Trimming took 0 bases from V and 5 from J; bases not matched to a gene: 4. CDR3 protein: CASSLGGLAGRETQYF. DNA for the CDR3: TGTGCCAGCAGCTTGGGGGGACTAGCGGGACGGGAGACCCAGTACTTC.